This TCR beta chain was identified during a study of OX40 agonist ivuxolimab in advanced cancers. Study-level results: Low levels of normalized T-cell clonal expansion also appeared in some nonresponders.

Only in-frame clones appear in the TCRdb table, and some are missing; sequencing was by immunoSEQ multiplex PCR. The sample consists of about 55,000 clones, roughly 90% of them appearing once. Blood sampling took place at baseline, cycle 4 day 1, and cycle 7 day 1. A word on this clone: Its target is not known.

The length of the CDR3 is 14 residues. V was cut by 4 bases and J by 1 base, with 9 bases left in between. Germline assignment: CDR1 SGHNT and CDR2 YYREEE (reference sequence). This clonotype was sampled from an adult with an advanced solid tumor such as melanoma, head and neck, liver or kidney cancer. This chain uses TRBV5-4 with TRBJ2-1; D is unresolved. Sequencing was performed on CD4+ or CD8+ T cells sorted from blood, taken in a trial of the OX40 agonist ivuxolimab. The CDR3 region has the DNA TGTGCCAGCAGCCTTGATGAGTCCTACAATGAGCAGTTCTTC. Translated, it gives CASSLDESYNEQFF.